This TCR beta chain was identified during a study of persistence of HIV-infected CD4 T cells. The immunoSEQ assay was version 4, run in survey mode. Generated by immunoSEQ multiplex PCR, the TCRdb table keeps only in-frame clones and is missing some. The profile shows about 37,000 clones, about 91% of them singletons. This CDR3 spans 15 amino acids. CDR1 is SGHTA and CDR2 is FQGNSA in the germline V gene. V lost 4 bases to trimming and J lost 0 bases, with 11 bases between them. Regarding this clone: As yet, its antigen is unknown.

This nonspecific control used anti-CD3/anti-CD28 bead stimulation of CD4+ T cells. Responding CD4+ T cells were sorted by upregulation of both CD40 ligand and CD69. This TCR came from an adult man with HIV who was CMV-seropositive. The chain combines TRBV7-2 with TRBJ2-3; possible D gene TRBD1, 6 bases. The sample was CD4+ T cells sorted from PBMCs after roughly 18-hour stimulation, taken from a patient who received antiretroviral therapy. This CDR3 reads CASSSQQGSTDTQYF. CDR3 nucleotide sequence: TGTGCCAGCAGCTCTCAGCAGGGGAGCACAGATACGCAGTATTTT.